This is a list of T cell receptor beta chains from one sample in a study of cytomegalovirus exposure and HLA in healthy donors. TCRdb keeps only in-frame clones here, not all; method: immunoSEQ multiplex PCR. The table shows approximately 86,000 clones, with around 84% occurring only once. The sequenced sample consisted of PBMCs. Receptors were obtained from a man in his forties or fifties in good health and CMV-seropositive. CDR3s include the opening cysteine and the closing phenylalanine or tryptophan. The D gene is left open where the match is weak. The listing skips clone size in some rows; elsewhere it reads once, few, many or a size class.

clone_size,j_call,d_call,v_call,cdr3_nt,cdr3_aa
.,TRBJ2-7,.,TRBV6-5,TGTGCCAGCAGTTCGTCGGACAGAAACTACTACGAGCAGTACTTC,CASSSSDRNYYEQYF
.,TRBJ2-1,.,TRBV7-8,TGTGCCAGCAGCTTACCCGGGACACGGGTCTATGAGCAGTTCTTC,CASSLPGTRVYEQFF
once,TRBJ1-2,.,TRBV27,TGTGCCAGCAGTTTAAGCGGAAACCGATATGGCTACACCTTC,CASSLSGNRYGYTF
.,TRBJ2-3,.,TRBV7-9,TGTTCCAGCAGCCAACCATCGGGGGGCACAGATACGCAGTATTTT,CSSSQPSGGTDTQYF
.,TRBJ2-7,.,TRBV11-2,TGTGCCAGCAGCCGGGGGACAGACTACGAGCAGTACTTC,CASSRGTDYEQYF
few,TRBJ2-1,TRBD2,TRBV5-1,TGCGCCAGCAGCCACCCCCCGAGCGGGAGTTCCTACAATGAGCAGTTCTTC,CASSHPPSGSSYNEQFF
.,TRBJ2-1,.,TRBV7-3,TGTGCCAGCAGCTTATCTAGTGAGCAGTTCTTC,CASSLSSEQFF
few,TRBJ2-1,TRBD2,TRBV7-3,TGTGCCAGCAGCTTAGCGGGGGGCCTCAATGAGCAGTTCTTC,CASSLAGGLNEQFF
few,TRBJ2-1,TRBD2,TRBV5-6,TGTGCCAGCAGCTTGGCACTAGCGGGGGGGCAAGATGAGCAGTTCTTC,CASSLALAGGQDEQFF
few,TRBJ2-2,TRBD1,TRBV15,TGTGCCACCAGCAGAGGGAGACAGGGGAACACCGGGGAGCTGTTTTTT,CATSRGRQGNTGELFF
.,TRBJ1-6,.,TRBV6-1,TGTGCCAGCAGTGAAGCTCGGGGGAATTCACCCCTCCACTTT,CASSEARGNSPLHF
.,TRBJ1-4,.,TRBV4-2,TGTGCCAGCAGCCAAGGAGAAACAGGTAGTAATGAAAAACTGTTTTTT,CASSQGETGSNEKLFF
few,TRBJ2-5,TRBD2,TRBV7-9,TGTGCCAGCAGCACGGGACTAGCGGGGAGGAAGACCCAGTACTTC,CASSTGLAGRKTQYF
.,TRBJ1-1,.,TRBV18,TGTGCCAGCTCACCAGGGACAACTCTTATGAACACTGAAGCTTTCTTT,CASSPGTTLMNTEAFF
.,TRBJ2-7,TRBD2,TRBV4-1,TGCGCCAGCAGCCAAGTAGGCGGGACTAGCGATGTCGGGCAGTACTTC,CASSQVGGTSDVGQYF
medium-sized,TRBJ2-7,TRBD1,TRBV5-4,TGTGCCAGCAGCATACAGGGGGGATTCGCCGAGCAGTACTTC,CASSIQGGFAEQYF
.,TRBJ1-2,.,TRBV11-2,TGTGCCAGCAGCTCTGGCGGGCAAATCTATGGCTACACCTTC,CASSSGGQIYGYTF
.,TRBJ2-7,TRBD2,TRBV27,TGTGCCAGCAGTTTGACTAGCGGGATTTCCTACGAGCAGTACTTC,CASSLTSGISYEQYF
.,TRBJ2-1,.,TRBV11-2,TGTGCCAGCAGCTTAGGGGCCCGCGGTTTTTGGAGGGTTCACAATGAGCAGTTCTTC,CASSLGARGFWRVHNEQFF
.,TRBJ1-6,TRBD1,TRBV7-3,TGTGCCAGCAGCTTAGGGGACAGGGAGAATTCACCCCTCCACTTT,CASSLGDRENSPLHF
.,TRBJ2-1,.,TRBV6-1,TGTGCCAGCAGTGAACTCAGTGAGCAGTTCTTC,CASSELSEQFF
.,TRBJ2-3,TRBD2,TRBV2,TGTGCCAGCAACCTCGGGGGGGTAGATACGCAGTATTTT,CASNLGGVDTQYF
once,TRBJ1-6,.,TRBV19,TGTGCCAGTAATACTCAGGGTACGGATTCACCCCTCCACTTT,CASNTQGTDSPLHF
.,TRBJ2-1,.,TRBV11-3,TGTGCCAGCAGCCAGGACTCACCGCGGAGGGAGCAGTTCTTC,CASSQDSPRREQFF
once,TRBJ2-1,TRBD2,TRBV9,TGTGCCAGCAGCGGACCCGGGACTAGCGGGGCGAGCTCCTACAATGAGCAGTTCTTC,CASSGPGTSGASSYNEQFF